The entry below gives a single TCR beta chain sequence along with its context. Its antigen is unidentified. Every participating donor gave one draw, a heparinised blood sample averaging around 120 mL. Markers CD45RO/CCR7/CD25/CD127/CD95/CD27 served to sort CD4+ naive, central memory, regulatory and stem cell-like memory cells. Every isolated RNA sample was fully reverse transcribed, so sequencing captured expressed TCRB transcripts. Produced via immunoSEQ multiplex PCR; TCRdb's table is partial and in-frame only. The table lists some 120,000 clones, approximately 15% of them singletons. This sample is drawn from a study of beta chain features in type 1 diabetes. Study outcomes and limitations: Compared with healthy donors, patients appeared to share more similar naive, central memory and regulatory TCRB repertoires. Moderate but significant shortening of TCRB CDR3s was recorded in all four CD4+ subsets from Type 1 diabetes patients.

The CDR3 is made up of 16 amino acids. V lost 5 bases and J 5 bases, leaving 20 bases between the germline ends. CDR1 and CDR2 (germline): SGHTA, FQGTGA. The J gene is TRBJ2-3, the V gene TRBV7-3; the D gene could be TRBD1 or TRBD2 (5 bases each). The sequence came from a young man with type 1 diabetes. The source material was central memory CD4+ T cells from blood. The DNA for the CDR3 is TGTGCCAGCAGCCAGAAACCGGGACGAGAGGGAGATACGCAGTATTTT. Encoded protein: CASSQKPGREGDTQYF.